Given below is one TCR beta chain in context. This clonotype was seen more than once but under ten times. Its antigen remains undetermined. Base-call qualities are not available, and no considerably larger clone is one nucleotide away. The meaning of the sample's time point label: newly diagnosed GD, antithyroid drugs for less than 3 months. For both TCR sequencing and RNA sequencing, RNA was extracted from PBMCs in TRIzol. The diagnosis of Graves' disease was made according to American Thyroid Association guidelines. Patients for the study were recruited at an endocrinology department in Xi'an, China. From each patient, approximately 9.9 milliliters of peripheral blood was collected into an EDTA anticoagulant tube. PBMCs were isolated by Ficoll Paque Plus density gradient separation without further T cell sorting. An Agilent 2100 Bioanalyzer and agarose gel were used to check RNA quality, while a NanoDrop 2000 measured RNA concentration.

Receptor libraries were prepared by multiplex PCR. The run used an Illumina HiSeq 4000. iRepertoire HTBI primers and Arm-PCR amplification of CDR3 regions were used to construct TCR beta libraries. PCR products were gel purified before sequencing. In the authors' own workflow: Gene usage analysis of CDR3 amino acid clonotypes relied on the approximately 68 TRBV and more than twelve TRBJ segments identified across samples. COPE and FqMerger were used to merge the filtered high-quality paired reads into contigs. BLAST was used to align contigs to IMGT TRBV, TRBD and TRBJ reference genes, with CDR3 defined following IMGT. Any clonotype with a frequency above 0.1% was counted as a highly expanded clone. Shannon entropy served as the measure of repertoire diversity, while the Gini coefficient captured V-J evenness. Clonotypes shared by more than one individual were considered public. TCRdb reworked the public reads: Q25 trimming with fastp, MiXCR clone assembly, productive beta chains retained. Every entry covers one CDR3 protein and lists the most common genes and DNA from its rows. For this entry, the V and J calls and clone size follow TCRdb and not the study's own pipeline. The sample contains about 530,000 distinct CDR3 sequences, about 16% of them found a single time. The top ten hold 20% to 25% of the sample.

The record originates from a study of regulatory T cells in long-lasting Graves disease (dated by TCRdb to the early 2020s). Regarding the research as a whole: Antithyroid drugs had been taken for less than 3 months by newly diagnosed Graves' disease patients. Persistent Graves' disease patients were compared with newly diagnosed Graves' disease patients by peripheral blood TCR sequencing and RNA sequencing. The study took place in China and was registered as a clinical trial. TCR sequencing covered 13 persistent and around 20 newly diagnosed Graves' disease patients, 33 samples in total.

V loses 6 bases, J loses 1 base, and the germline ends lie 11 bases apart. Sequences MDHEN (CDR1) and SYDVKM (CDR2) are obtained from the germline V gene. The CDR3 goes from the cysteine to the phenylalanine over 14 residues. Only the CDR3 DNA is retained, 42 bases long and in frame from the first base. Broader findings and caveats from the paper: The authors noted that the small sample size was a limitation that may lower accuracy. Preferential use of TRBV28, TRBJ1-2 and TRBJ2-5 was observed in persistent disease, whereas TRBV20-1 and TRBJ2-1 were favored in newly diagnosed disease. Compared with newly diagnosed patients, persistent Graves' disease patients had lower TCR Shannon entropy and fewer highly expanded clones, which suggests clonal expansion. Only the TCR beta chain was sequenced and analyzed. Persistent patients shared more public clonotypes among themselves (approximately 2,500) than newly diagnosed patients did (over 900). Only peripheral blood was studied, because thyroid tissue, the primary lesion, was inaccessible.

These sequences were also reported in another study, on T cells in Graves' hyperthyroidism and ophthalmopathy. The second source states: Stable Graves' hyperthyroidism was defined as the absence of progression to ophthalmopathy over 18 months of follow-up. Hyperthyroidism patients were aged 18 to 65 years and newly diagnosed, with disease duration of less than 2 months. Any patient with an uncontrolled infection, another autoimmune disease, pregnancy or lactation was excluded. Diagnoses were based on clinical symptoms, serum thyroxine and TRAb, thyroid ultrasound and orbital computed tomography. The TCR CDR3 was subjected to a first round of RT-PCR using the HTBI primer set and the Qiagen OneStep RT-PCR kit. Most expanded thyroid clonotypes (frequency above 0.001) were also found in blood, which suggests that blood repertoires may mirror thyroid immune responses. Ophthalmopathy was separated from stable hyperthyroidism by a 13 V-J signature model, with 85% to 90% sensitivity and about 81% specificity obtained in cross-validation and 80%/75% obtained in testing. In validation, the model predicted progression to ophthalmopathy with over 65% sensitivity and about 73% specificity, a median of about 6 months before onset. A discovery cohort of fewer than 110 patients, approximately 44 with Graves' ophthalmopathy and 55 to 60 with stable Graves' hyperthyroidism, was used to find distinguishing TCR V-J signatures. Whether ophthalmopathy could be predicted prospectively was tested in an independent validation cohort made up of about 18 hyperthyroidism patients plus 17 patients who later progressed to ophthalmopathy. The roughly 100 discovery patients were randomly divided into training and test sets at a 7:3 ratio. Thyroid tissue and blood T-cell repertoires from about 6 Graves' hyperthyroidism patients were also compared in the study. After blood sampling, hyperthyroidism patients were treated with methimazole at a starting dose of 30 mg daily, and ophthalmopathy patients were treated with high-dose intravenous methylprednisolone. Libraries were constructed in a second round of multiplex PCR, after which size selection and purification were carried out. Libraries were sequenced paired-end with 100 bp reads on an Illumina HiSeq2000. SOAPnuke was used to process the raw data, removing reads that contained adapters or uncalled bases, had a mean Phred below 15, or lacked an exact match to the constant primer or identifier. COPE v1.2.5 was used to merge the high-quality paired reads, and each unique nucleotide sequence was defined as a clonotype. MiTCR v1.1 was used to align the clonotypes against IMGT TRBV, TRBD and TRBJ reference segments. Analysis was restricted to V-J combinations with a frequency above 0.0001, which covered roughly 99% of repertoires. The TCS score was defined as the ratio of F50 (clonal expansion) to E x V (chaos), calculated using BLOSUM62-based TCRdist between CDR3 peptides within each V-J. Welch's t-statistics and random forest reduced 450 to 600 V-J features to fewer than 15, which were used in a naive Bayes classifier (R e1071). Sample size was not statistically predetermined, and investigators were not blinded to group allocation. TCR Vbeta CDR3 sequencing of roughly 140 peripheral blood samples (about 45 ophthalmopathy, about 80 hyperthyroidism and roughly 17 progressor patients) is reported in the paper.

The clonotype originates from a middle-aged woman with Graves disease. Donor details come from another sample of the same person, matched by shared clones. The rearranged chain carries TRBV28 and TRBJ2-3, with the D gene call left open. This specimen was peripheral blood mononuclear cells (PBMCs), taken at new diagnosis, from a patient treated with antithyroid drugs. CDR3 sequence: CASSLVVGTDTQYF. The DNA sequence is TGTGCCAGCAGCCTAGTGGTGGGCACAGATACGCAGTATTTT.